The T cell receptor (beta chain) described here comes from a study of T cell repertoires in cytomegalovirus infection. Study conclusions and caveats: Carriers of CMV and the relevant HLA type were discriminated by public TCR beta frequency.

Each CDR3 protein is one row after TCRdb ran MiXCR on the reads. The repertoire holds some 300,000 distinct CDR3 sequences, with roughly a tenth as singletons. CDR3 length equals 16 residues. CDR1 and CDR2 from the germline V gene are MNHEY and SMNVEV (reference sequence). V shed 3 bases, J shed 3 bases, and the junction held 9 bases outside the gene matches. This clonotype was detected ten times or more. Its specificity is not known. This TCR was sampled from a human donor in good health (CMV status not recorded). Some clones in this sample may be carry-over from other donors' samples. The source material was PBMCs. V gene TRBV27 combines with J gene TRBJ2-3; 7 bases are a match to TRBD1. CDR3 in DNA: TGTGCCAGCAGTTTCAAGACAGGGAGAATAACAGATACGCAGTATTTT. Encoded protein: CASSFKTGRITDTQYF.